A selection of T cell receptor beta chains follows, all from one sample in a study of OX40 agonist ivuxolimab in advanced cancers. Here immunoSEQ multiplex PCR was the method, and the copy in TCRdb shows in-frame clones only, minus some. This sample has fewer than 40,000 clones, with 70% to 90% found just once. The material sequenced was CD4+ or CD8+ T cells sorted from blood, taken in a trial of the OX40 agonist ivuxolimab. The source is an adult with an advanced solid tumor such as melanoma, head and neck, liver or kidney cancer. CDR3s include the opening cysteine and the closing phenylalanine or tryptophan. D genes are given only for firm matches. Clone size appears in some rows only: once, few, many, or a class for an expanded clone.

D	size	J	V	DNA	CDR3
-	once	TRBJ1-2	TRBV11-2	TGTGCCAGCAGCTCCGGACGGTTTGGGGATGGCTACACCTTC	CASSSGRFGDGYTF
-	-	TRBJ2-7	TRBV11-2	TGTGCCAGCAGCTTTCGGGGAGTTGCCTACGAGCAGTACTTC	CASSFRGVAYEQYF
-	-	TRBJ2-7	TRBV19	TGTGCCAGTAGTATAACCGTCGGTAACGAGCAGTACTTC	CASSITVGNEQYF
-	-	TRBJ2-1	TRBV7-2	TGTGCCAGCAGCTTAGGGGACCCCACCTACAATGAGCAGTTCTTC	CASSLGDPTYNEQFF
-	-	TRBJ2-1	TRBV9	TGTGCCAGCAGCCCCCAGGGGGGGGGCAATGAGCAGTTCTTC	CASSPQGGGNEQFF
-	few	TRBJ1-2	TRBV5-6	TGTGCCAGCAGTGGTTTGGGCTACACCTTC	CASSGLGYTF
-	-	TRBJ1-2	TRBV13	TGTGCCAGCAGCCCGGGACTTTATGGCTACACCTTC	CASSPGLYGYTF
-	medium-sized	TRBJ1-1	TRBV27	TGTGCCAGCAGTTTAGGTTCAGCGGGGGTCGAAGCTTTCTTT	CASSLGSAGVEAFF
TRBD2	-	TRBJ2-7	TRBV15	TGTGCCACCAGCAGAGGCACTAGCGGGAAAGGCTACGAGCAGTACTTC	CATSRGTSGKGYEQYF
-	-	TRBJ1-2	TRBV9	TGTGCCAGCAGCGGGTGGGACGCAAACTATGGCTACACCTTC	CASSGWDANYGYTF
TRBD1	-	TRBJ1-2	TRBV15	TGTGCCACCAGCACTTCGACAGGGGGCGGTGGCTACACCTTC	CATSTSTGGGGYTF
-	-	TRBJ1-1	TRBV5-1	TGCGCCAGCAGCCCGCCGGGGAACACTGAAGCTTTCTTT	CASSPPGNTEAFF
-	-	TRBJ2-7	TRBV28	TGTGCCAGCAGAGTCCTGGGGGGGCTACACGAGCAGTACTTC	CASRVLGGLHEQYF
TRBD2	-	TRBJ2-1	TRBV28	TGTGCCAGCAGTTCCGTCGTCGGGGGGAATCCCCACAATGAGCAGTTCTTC	CASSSVVGGNPHNEQFF
TRBD1	-	TRBJ2-2	TRBV5-5	TGTGCCAGCACCTACCGGGACAGGGGTGCAGGGGAGCTGTTTTTT	CASTYRDRGAGELFF
-	-	TRBJ2-3	TRBV29-1	TGCAGCGTTGAAGTATCAGATACGCAGTATTTT	CSVEVSDTQYF
TRBD1	-	TRBJ2-1	TRBV5-1	TGCGCCAGCAGCTCGACAGGGGAGGCCTACAATGAGCAGTTCTTC	CASSSTGEAYNEQFF
TRBD1	-	TRBJ2-2	TRBV19	TGTGCCAGTAGTATACATAGTTTGGACAGGGGTGGTACCGGGGAGCTGTTTTTT	CASSIHSLDRGGTGELFF
-	-	TRBJ2-1	TRBV4-3	TGCGCCAGCAGCCAAGAATCGGAGACCTACTCCTACAATGAGCAGTTCTTC	CASSQESETYSYNEQFF
-	once	TRBJ1-5	TRBV28	TGTGCCAGCACCATATCGGGGGGTAGCAATCAGCCCCAGCATTTT	CASTISGGSNQPQHF
-	few	TRBJ1-6	TRBV27	TGTGCCAGCAGCCAAATGGTCGGGGGCAGGTCACCCCTCCACTTT	CASSQMVGGRSPLHF
-	few	TRBJ2-2	TRBV20-1	TGCAGTGCTAGACTTACCGGGGAGCTGTTTTTT	CSARLTGELFF
-	once	TRBJ2-7	TRBV29-1	TGCAGCGTTGATGGGGGGACAGCCTACGAGCAGTACTTC	CSVDGGTAYEQYF
TRBD1	-	TRBJ1-1	TRBV6-1	TGTGCCAGCAGTGCCCGACAGGGCCTCCCTAGGAACACTGAAGCTTTCTTT	CASSARQGLPRNTEAFF
TRBD1	-	TRBJ2-7	TRBV27	TGTGCCAGCCTCGGTTGGGACAGACCCTACGAGCAGTACTTC	CASLGWDRPYEQYF
TRBD1	-	TRBJ1-4	TRBV7-2	TGTGCCAGCAGCTTAAGACAGGGGATTGATGAAAAACTGTTTTTT	CASSLRQGIDEKLFF
TRBD1	-	TRBJ2-7	TRBV6-4	TGTGCCAGCAGGGGCGGACAGGGCGAGCAGTACTTC	CASRGGQGEQYF
TRBD1	-	TRBJ1-5	TRBV4-1	TGCGCCAGCAGCCAGGGACAGGGGGCCTCTCAGCCCCAGCATTTT	CASSQGQGASQPQHF
-	-	TRBJ2-3	TRBV9	TGTGCCAGCGGGCCTAACACAGATACGCAGTATTTT	CASGPNTDTQYF
-	-	TRBJ2-6	TRBV29-1	TGCAGCGTTGAAGATCGGGACGTCCCCTCTGGGGCCAACGTCCTGACTTTC	CSVEDRDVPSGANVLTF
TRBD1	once	TRBJ1-5	TRBV5-5	TGTGCCAGCAGCGATCCGACAGGGGATAGCAATCAGCCCCAGCATTTT	CASSDPTGDSNQPQHF
-	-	TRBJ2-3	TRBV27	TGTGCCACCCAGAAGGAGAGAGGGGGGGATACGCAGTATTTT	CATQKERGGDTQYF
-	-	TRBJ2-7	TRBV7-9	TGTGCCAGCAGCTTAGCTGTCTCCTACGAGCAGTACTTC	CASSLAVSYEQYF
-	-	TRBJ2-3	TRBV19	TGTGCCAGTAGTACTATCGGAGAGGGGGCAGATACGCAGTATTTT	CASSTIGEGADTQYF
-	-	TRBJ1-2	TRBV9	TGTGCCAGCAGCCGTCAAGAGGAGAACTATGGCTACACCTTC	CASSRQEENYGYTF
-	-	TRBJ2-7	TRBV28	TGTGCCAGCAGTTTAGGAGCGACCGAGCAGTACTTC	CASSLGATEQYF
TRBD2	once	TRBJ2-2	TRBV12-5	TGTGCTAGTGGTTTGGTCCTAGCGGGAGCCGGGGAGCTGTTTTTT	CASGLVLAGAGELFF
-	-	TRBJ2-7	TRBV2	TGTGCCAGCAGTGAAGGCTACGAGCAGTACTTC	CASSEGYEQYF
-	-	TRBJ2-2	TRBV27	TGTGCCAGCAGTTTATCGGGGAACACCGGGGAGCTGTTTTTT	CASSLSGNTGELFF